This TCR beta chain comes out of a study of graft-versus-host responses after intestinal transplantation. The assay was immunoSEQ multiplex PCR, and TCRdb's table has in-frame clones only and misses some. Among some 40,000 clones listed, 75% to 95% were seen once. Germline CDR1 SGHRS, CDR2 YFSETQ. Trimming pared 2 bases from V and 2 bases from J, leaving 17 bases between. This CDR3 has 17 residues. This clone has only one observation. The sequence came from a human patient who received an intestinal transplant, so some T cells may come from the graft donor. The chain links TRBV5-1 to TRBJ1-5; D perhaps matches TRBD1 (6 bases). This specimen was PBMCs, taken 524 days after transplant. The CDR3, as DNA: TGCGCCAGCAGCTTTGCCCCCCCAGGGGCGGGCAATCAGCCCCAGCATTTT. As protein: CASSFAPPGAGNQPQHF.